The table lists the clone carrying this TCR beta chain with a few counts. Its cognate antigen is unknown. The data are from a study of beta chain features in type 1 diabetes. Study-level information: Patient and healthy donor groups were alike in age, gender and cell yields. Whole-study findings and limits: There was a moderate but significant shortening of TCRB CDR3s in all four CD4+ subsets of Type 1 diabetes patients.

Cells sorted by CD45RO/CCR7/CD25/CD127/CD95/CD27 comprised CD4+ naive, central memory, regulatory and stem cell-like memory cells. Investigators reverse transcribed all isolated RNA, so they sequenced expressed TCRB transcripts. Naive, central memory and regulatory T cell samples averaged about 3.4 million reads. Libraries were prepared by immunoSEQ multiplex PCR; TCRdb keeps only in-frame clonotypes and omits some of them. The sample has hundreds of thousands of clones, over 12% seen once; the top ten hold 0.035% to 0.045%. The specimen was naive CD4+ T cells from blood. This receptor was taken from a man between 18 and 29 years old with type 1 diabetes.

The CDR3 region is CASSLEQGALLLLGEAFF. The DNA for the CDR3 is TGTGCCAGCAGCTTAGAACAGGGGGCCCTCTTATTGCTGGGTGAAGCTTTCTTT. The chain couples TRBV7-9 to TRBJ1-1; 9 nucleotides agree with TRBD1. V gave up 1 base and J gave up 7 bases; unmatched junction bases: 16. In germline, CDR1 is SEHNR, CDR2 FQNEAQ (reference sequence). The CDR3 spans 18 residues.